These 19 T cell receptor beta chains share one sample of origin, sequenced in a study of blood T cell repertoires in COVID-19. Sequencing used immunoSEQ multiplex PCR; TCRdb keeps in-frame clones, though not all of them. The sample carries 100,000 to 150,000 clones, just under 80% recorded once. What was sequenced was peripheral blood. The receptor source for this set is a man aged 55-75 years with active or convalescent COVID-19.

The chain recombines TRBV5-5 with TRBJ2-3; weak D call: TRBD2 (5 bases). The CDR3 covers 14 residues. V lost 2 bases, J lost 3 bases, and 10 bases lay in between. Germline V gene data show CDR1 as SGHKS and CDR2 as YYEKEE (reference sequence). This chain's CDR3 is CASSFTGLTDTQYF. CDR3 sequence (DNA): TGTGCCAGCAGCTTCACGGGATTGACAGATACGCAGTATTTT.

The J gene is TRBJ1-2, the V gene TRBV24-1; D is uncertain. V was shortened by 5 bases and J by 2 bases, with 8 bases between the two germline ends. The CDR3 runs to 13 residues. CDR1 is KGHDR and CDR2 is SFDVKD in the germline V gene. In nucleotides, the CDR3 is TGTGCCACCAGTGTCGGGGTAAACTATGGCTACACCTTC. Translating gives CATSVGVNYGYTF.

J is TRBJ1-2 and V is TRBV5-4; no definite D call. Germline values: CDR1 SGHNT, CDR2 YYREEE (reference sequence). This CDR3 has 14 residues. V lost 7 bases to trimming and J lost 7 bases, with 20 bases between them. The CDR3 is CASWPRFSNAGYTF. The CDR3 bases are TGTGCCAGCTGGCCTAGGTTCAGTAACGCTGGCTACACCTTC.

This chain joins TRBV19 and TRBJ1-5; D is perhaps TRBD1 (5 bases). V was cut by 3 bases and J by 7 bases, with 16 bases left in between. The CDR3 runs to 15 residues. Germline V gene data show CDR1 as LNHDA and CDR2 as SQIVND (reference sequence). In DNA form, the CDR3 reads TGTGCCAGTAGTATCAGTTTGGGGGGAGGGCAGCCCCAGCATTTT. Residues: CASSISLGGGQPQHF.

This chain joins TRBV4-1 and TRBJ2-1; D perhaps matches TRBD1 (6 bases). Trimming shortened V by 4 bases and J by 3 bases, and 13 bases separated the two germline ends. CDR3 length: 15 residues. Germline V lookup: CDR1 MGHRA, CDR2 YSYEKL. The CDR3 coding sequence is TGCGCCAGCAGCCGGCCCACAGGGATCTACAATGAGCAGTTCTTC. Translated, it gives CASSRPTGIYNEQFF.

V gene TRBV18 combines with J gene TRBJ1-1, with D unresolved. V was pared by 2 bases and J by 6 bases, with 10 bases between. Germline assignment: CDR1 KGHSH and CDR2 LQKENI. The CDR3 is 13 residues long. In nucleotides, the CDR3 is TGTGCCAGCTCACCAGACTTATCGTCTGAAGCTTTCTTT. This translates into CASSPDLSSEAFF.

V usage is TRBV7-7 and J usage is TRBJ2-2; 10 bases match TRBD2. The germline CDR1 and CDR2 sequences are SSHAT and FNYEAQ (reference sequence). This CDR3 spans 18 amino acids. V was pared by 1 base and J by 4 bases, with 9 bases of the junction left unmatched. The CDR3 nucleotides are TGTGCCAGCAGCTTAGGAGCGGGAGGGCCATTGGGCACCGGGGAGCTGTTTTTT. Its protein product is CASSLGAGGPLGTGELFF.

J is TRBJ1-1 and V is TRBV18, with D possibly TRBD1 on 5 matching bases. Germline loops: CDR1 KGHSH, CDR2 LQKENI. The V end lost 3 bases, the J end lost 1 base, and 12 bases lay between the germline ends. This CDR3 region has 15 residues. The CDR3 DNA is TGTGCCAGCTCACCCCCTACAAGGGGGAACACTGAAGCTTTCTTT. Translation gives CASSPPTRGNTEAFF.

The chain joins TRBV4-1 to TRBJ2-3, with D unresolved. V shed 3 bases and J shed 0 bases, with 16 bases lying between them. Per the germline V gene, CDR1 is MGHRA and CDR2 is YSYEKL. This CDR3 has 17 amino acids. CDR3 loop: CASSHYPPPRSTDTQYF. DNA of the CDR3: TGCGCCAGCAGCCACTACCCGCCCCCGCGAAGCACAGATACGCAGTATTTT.

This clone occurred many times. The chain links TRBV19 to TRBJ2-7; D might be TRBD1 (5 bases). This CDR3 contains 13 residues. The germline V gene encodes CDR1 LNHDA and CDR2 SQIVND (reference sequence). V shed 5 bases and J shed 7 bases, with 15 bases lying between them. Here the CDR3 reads CASSVTVGQEQYF. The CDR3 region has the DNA TGTGCCAGTAGTGTGACAGTGGGTCAGGAGCAGTACTTC.

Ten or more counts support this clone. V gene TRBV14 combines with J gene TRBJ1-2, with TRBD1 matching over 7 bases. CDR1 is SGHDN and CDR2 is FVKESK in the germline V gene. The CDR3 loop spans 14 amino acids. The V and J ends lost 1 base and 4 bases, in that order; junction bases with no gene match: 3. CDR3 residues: CASSQGTGPYGYTF. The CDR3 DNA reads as TGTGCCAGCAGCCAAGGGACAGGACCCTATGGCTACACCTTC.

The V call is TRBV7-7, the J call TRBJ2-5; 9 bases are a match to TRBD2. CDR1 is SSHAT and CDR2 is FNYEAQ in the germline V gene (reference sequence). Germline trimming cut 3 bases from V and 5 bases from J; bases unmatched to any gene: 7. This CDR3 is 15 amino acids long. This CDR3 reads CASSFVLREGETQYF. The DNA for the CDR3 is TGTGCCAGCAGCTTTGTCTTGCGGGAGGGGGAGACCCAGTACTTC.

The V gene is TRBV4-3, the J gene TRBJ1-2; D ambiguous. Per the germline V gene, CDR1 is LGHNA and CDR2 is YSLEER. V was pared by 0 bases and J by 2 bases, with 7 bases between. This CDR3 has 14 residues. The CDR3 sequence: CASSQDWRNYGYTF. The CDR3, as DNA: TGCGCCAGCAGCCAAGATTGGAGAAACTATGGCTACACCTTC.

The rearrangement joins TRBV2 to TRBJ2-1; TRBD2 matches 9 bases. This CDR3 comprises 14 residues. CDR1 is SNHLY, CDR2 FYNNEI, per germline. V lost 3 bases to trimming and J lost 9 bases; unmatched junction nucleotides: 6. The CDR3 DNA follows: TGTGCCAGCAGTGATTCTAGCGGGGTGGGTGAGCAGTTCTTC. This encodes CASSDSSGVGEQFF.

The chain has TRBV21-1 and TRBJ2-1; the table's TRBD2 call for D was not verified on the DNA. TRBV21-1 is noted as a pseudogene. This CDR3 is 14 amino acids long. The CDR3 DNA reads TGTGCCCGTGAACTAGCGGGGGTCTACAATGAGCAGTTCTTC. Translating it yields CARELAGVYNEQFF.

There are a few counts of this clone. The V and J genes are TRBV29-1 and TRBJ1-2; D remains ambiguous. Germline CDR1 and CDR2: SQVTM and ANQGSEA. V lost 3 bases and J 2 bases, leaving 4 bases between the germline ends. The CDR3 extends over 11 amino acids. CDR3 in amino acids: CSVDTNYGYTF. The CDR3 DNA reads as TGCAGCGTTGATACAAACTATGGCTACACCTTC.

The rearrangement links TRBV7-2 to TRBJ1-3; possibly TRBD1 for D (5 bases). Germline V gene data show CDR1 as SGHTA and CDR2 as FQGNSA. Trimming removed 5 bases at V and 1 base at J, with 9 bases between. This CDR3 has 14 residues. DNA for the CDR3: TGTGCCAGCAGCCCCGGGGGATCTGGAAACACCATATATTTT. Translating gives CASSPGGSGNTIYF.

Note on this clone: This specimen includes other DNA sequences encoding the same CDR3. CDR3 loop: CASSPGSNQPQHF. For the CDR3, the DNA is TGTGCCAGCAGTCCGGGAAGCAATCAGCCCCAGCATTTT. J is TRBJ1-5 and V is TRBV6-6; no firm D call. The CDR3 runs 13 residues. V lost 5 bases and J lost 1, with 6 bases in between. Germline V gene data show CDR1 as MNHNY and CDR2 as SVGAGI (reference sequence).

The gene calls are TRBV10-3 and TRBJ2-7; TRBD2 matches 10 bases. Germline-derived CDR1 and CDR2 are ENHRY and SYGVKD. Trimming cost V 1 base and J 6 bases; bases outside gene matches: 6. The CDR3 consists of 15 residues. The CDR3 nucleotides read TGTGCCATCAGTGAGTTTTCTAGCGGGAGCTCCGAGCAGTACTTC. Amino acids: CAISEFSSGSSEQYF.